Sequencing of this T cell receptor beta chain was carried out in a study of cytomegalovirus exposure and HLA in healthy donors. About this clone itself: Antigen specificity is unknown.

Notes on the study in general: TCR association rates varied by HLA locus in a later analysis, with DRB1 highest and HLA-C lowest. As a later analysis showed, a missense DCLRE1C variant was linked to trimming of TCR beta V- and J-genes.

The CDR3 is made up of 15 amino acids. Trimming took off 5 bases at V and 6 bases at J, with 19 bases between the two ends. Germline CDR1 and CDR2: MDHEN and SYDVKM. It was with 60 Vbeta and 13 Jbeta primers that the PCR ran. The protocol was immunoSEQ multiplex PCR, while the TCRdb copy is restricted to in-frame clones and leaves out a portion. The sample has some 130,000 clones, approximately 87% seen once. The clonotype comes from a woman aged 25-40 years in good health and CMV-seronegative. The V and J genes are TRBV28 and TRBJ1-2, with D hard to call. The sequencing sample was made of PBMCs. The CDR3 sequence: CASSLPGVLRDGYTF. The CDR3 bases are TGTGCCAGCAGTCTCCCCGGCGTGTTGCGGGATGGCTACACCTTC.